The T cell receptor beta chain described here comes from a study of T cell repertoires in cytomegalovirus infection. Study background: Researchers turned to recently identified HLA-C-restricted CMV epitopes as well as well-studied HLA-B-restricted ones. Public TCR beta signatures marked donors with CMV infection and the matching HLA. Study-wide findings and caveats: Frequencies of public TCR beta families were cumulated, and this identified carriers of CMV plus the relevant HLA. In two of eight donors, the top clonotype was HLA-C-restricted CMV-specific.

TCRdb called the reads again in MiXCR, with one record for every CDR3 protein. The sample comprises 640,000 or so distinct CDR3 sequences, roughly a third of which are singletons, and 15% to 20% rests with the top ten. About this clonotype: Its antigen is still unknown.

Between the trimmed V and J ends, which lost 1 base and 0 bases, there was a span of 13 bases. This CDR3 is 16 amino acids long. Germline V gene sequence: CDR1 MGHRA, CDR2 YSYEKL. This clonotype originated in a human donor in good health (CMV status not recorded). Some clones in this sample may be carry-over from other donors' samples. V is TRBV4-1 and J is TRBJ2-7; possibly TRBD1 for D (6 bases). This material consisted of cultured PBMCs, taken from culture after CMV antigen stimulation. The CDR3 loop is CASSQVHTGHSYEQYF. CDR3 nucleotide sequence: TGCGCCAGCAGCCAAGTGCATACAGGGCACTCCTACGAGCAGTACTTC.